The 13 T cell receptor beta chains listed next were all sequenced from one sample in a study of tissue T cells after allogeneic stem cell transplantation (dated by TCRdb to between 2021 and 2024). The method was the immunoSEQ multiplex PCR assay. TCRdb holds this immuneACCESS table with in-frame rearrangements only. Some clones are missing; in checked studies, unresolved V genes explain under half, and the rest has no known cause. For this sample there are approximately 6,700 clones; 45% to 50% appear just once. Over 3% of the sample goes to the ten largest clones. In light of the paper, this sample's time point label describes: mouse harvest day 7 after allogeneic transplant. Each mouse graft, delivered by tail vein injection, combined 10^6 splenic CD5+ T cells with 10^7 T-cell-depleted bone marrow cells. Source material: gut tissue. These receptors were taken from a female BALB/c mouse given C57BL/6 T cells with graft-versus-host disease after an allogeneic hematopoietic cell transplant.

Worth noting for this clone: Genes and germline come from the mouse. Sequencing ends 1 residue short of the CDR3 end; the germline J gene provides the rest. This chain joins TRBV15 and TRBJ1-1, with 7 positions matching TRBD1. This CDR3 spans 14 amino acids. CDR1 and CDR2 (germline): SGHND, FRSKSL. Unmatched junction bases numbered 2, after V lost 3 bases and J lost 1 base. The chain's CDR3 is CASSFQGGNTEVFF. CDR3 bases read: TGTGCCAGCAGTTTCCAGGGGGGGAACACAGAAGTCTTC.

A remark on this clone: Mouse gene names and germline throughout. The CDR3 is cut off 1 residue early in the read; its end comes from the germline J gene. The chain couples TRBV26 to TRBJ2-7; D not resolved. The CDR3 sequence is 13 residues long. Trimming stripped 5 bases from V and 2 bases from J, with 10 bases between. Per the germline V gene, CDR1 is KGHPV and CDR2 is FQNQEV (reference sequence). The sequenced CDR3 bases are TGTGCCAGCAGTACGGCTGGACCCTATGAACAGTAC. It encodes CASSTAGPYEQY. The CDR3, in full, reads CASSTAGPYEQYF.

About this clone: Mouse gene names and germline throughout. The read ends 1 residue before the CDR3 terminus; that terminus is restored from the germline J gene. This chain joins TRBV26 and TRBJ2-2; D uncertain. In germline, CDR1 is KGHPV, CDR2 FQNQEV (reference sequence). Between the trimmed V and J ends, which lost 4 bases and 4 bases, there was a span of 7 bases. The CDR3 is 13 residues long. CDR3 DNA, as far as it was read: TGTGCCAGCAGTCCAGACGGCACCGGGCAGCTCTAC. It encodes CASSPDGTGQLY. The full CDR3 sequence reads CASSPDGTGQLYF.

Remarks on this clone: The gene symbols are mouse symbols. With the read ending 1 residue before the CDR3 end, the germline J gene is used to fill in that end. J is TRBJ2-5 and V is TRBV23; the D call in the table, TRBD1, was not verified against the DNA. The CDR3 has 15 residues. Germline CDR1 and CDR2: KGHTA and FQNQQP. The chain's CDR3 is CSSSQLTQFQDTQYF. The sequenced part of the CDR3 DNA is TGCTCCAGCAGTCAATTGACACAATTCCAAGACACCCAGTAC.

In this sample, this clone is medium-sized. Gene names and germline match the mouse. The read stops 1 residue short of the end of the CDR3; the missing end is completed from the germline J gene. This chain joins TRBV26 and TRBJ1-4; 9 bases align to TRBD1. The CDR3 spans 14 residues. CDR1 is KGHPV, CDR2 FQNQEV, per germline (reference sequence). Trimming at V came to 4 bases and at J to 7 bases, leaving 4 bases not matched to a gene. The CDR3 is CASSRTGEGERLFF. The covered CDR3 bases are TGTGCCAGCAGTCGGACAGGGGAGGGCGAAAGATTATTT.

Worth noting for this clone: Gene names are mouse gene names. The observed sequence ends 1 residue before the CDR3 terminus, with the missing tail filled in from the germline J gene. J is TRBJ2-7 and V is TRBV13-1; maybe TRBD2 (5 bases). There are 12 residues in the CDR3. Germline assignment: CDR1 NSHNY and CDR2 SYGAGN. Trimming removed 2 bases at V and 2 bases at J, with 5 bases between. The CDR3 here is CASSDWAYEQYF. The part of the CDR3 DNA that was read is TGTGCCAGCAGTGACTGGGCCTATGAACAGTAC.

Details on this clone: Gene names and germline refer to mouse. The read is 1 residue too short to cover the CDR3 end, so that end is filled in from the germline J gene. This rearrangement joins TRBV26 to TRBJ2-3, with D maybe TRBD2 (6 bases). Looked up from germline, CDR1 is KGHPV and CDR2 is FQNQEV (reference sequence). This CDR3 is 15 amino acids long. Trimming removed 1 base at V and 1 base at J, with 9 bases between. This CDR3 is CASSLWGDRAETLYF. The sequenced part of the CDR3 DNA is TGTGCCAGCAGTCTGTGGGGGGACCGTGCAGAAACGCTGTAT.

As regards this clone: Gene names denote mouse genes. The read falls 1 residue short of the CDR3 end, and the missing part is taken from the germline J gene. The genes are TRBV13-3 and TRBJ2-1, with a possible D match to TRBD1 (6 bases). This CDR3 region has 14 residues. Germline values: CDR1 NNHDY, CDR2 SYVADS. The ends were cut back, 6 bases at V and 2 bases at J, with 12 bases in the middle. The CDR3: CASTSQGYYAEQFF. The sequenced CDR3 bases are TGTGCCAGCACATCTCAGGGGTACTATGCTGAGCAGTTC.

This clone was observed a few times. Gene names follow the mouse nomenclature. The sequenced CDR3 bases are TGTGCAAGCAGCTTAGACACAGCCAACGAAAGATTATTT. It is translated as CASSLDTANERLF. The CDR3 in its entirety is CASSLDTANERLFF. J is TRBJ1-4 and V is TRBV16, with unresolved D. The DNA ends 1 residue before the CDR3 does, and the rest of the CDR3 is filled in from the germline J gene. The CDR3 has 14 residues. V lost 0 bases, J lost 3 bases, and 5 bases lay in between. CDR1 is SGHSA, CDR2 FRNQAP, per germline.

This clone was detected only once. Gene labels here are mouse ones. From the germline J gene comes the end of the CDR3, since the read stops 1 residue before it. J is TRBJ2-1 and V is TRBV3; D is possibly TRBD1 (6 bases). Per germline, CDR1 SNHLY and CDR2 FYNGKV (reference sequence). Trimming left V 6 bases short and J 1 base short, with 10 bases between. This CDR3 comprises 14 residues. The CDR3 loop is CASRPGQNYAEQFF. The sequenced part of the CDR3 DNA is TGTGCCAGCAGGCCGGGACAAAACTATGCTGAGCAGTTC.

As for this clone: Mouse germline and gene names are used. The DNA ends 1 residue before the CDR3 does, and the rest of the CDR3 is filled in from the germline J gene. The chain couples TRBV26 to TRBJ1-6, with D perhaps matching TRBD1 (5 bases). TRBJ1-6 is designated an ORF whose function remains uncertain. This CDR3 comprises 14 residues. Trimming cost V 4 bases and J 2 bases, with 6 bases left between them. The germline CDR1 and CDR2 sequences are KGHPV and FQNQEV (reference sequence). The covered CDR3 bases are TGTGCCAGCAGTCCGGGACCCTATAATTCGCCCCTCTAC. Its translation: CASSPGPYNSPLY. The full-length CDR3 reads as CASSPGPYNSPLYF.

There are a few counts of this clone. Gene names and germline refer to mouse. The read is 1 residue too short to cover the CDR3 end, so that end is filled in from the germline J gene. V is TRBV12-2 and J is TRBJ2-5; 12 bases are shared with TRBD2. Trimming cost V 4 bases and J 2 bases; bases outside gene matches: 6. This CDR3 is 16 amino acids long. Germline V gives CDR1 SGHLS, CDR2 HYDKME. The CDR3 reads CASSPGTGGTQDTQYF. The covered CDR3 bases are TGTGCCAGCTCCCCCGGGACTGGGGGGACCCAAGACACCCAGTAC.

On this clone: The genes are named according to mouse. The CDR3 end falls 1 residue outside the read, so it is completed with the germline J gene. The chain joins TRBV26 to TRBJ2-4; D not resolved. The germline V gene encodes CDR1 KGHPV and CDR2 FQNQEV (reference sequence). V was shortened by 4 bases and J by 0 bases, with 5 bases between the two germline ends. This CDR3 is 13 amino acids long. The sequenced part of the CDR3 DNA is TGTGCCAGCAGTCAGGGAAGTCAAAACACCTTGTAC. It is translated as CASSQGSQNTLY. The complete CDR3 protein is CASSQGSQNTLYF.